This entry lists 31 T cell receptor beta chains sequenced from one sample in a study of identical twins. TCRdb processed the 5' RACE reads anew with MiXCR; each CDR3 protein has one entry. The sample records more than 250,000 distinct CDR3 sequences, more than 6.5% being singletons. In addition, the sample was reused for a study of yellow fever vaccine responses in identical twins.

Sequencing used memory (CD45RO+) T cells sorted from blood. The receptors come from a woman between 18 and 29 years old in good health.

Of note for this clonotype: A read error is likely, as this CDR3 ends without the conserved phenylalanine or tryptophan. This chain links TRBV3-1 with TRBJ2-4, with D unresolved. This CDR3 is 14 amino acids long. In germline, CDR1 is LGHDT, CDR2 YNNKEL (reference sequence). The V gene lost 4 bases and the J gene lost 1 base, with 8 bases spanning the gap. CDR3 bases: TGTGCCAGCAGCCCCGACGGGGCCAAAAACATTCAGTACCTC. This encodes CASSPDGAKNIQYL.

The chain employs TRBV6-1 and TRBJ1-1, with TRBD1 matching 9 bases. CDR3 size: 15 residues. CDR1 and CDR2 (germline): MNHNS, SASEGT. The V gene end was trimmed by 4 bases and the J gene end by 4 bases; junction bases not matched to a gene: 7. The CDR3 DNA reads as TGTGCCAGCAGTGTCCCGGGGACAGGGTTCACTGAAGCTTTCTTT. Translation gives CASSVPGTGFTEAFF.

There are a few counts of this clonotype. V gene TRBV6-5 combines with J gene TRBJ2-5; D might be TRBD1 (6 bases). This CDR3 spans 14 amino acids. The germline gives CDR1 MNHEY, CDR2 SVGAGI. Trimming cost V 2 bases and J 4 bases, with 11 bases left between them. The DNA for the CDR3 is TGTGCCAGCAGTTACCTAGACAGGCGAGAGACCCAGTACTTC. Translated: CASSYLDRRETQYF.

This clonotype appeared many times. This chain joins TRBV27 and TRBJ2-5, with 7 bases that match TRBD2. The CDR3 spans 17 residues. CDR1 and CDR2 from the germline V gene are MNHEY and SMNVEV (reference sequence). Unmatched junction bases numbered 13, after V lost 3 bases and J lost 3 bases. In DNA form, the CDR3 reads TGTGCCAGCAGTTTTGGGGCGGGACTACCCCGAAAAGAGACCCAGTACTTC. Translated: CASSFGAGLPRKETQYF.

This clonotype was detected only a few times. CDR3 amino acids: CASSLAQGGGKTQYF. The CDR3 DNA reads TGTGCCAGCAGCTTAGCGCAAGGTGGGGGCAAGACCCAGTACTTC. The J gene is TRBJ2-5, the V gene TRBV7-8; the D gene is possibly TRBD1 (6 bases). CDR1 and CDR2 from the germline V gene are SGHVS and FQNEAQ. This CDR3 contains 15 residues. V was trimmed by 0 bases and J by 6 bases, leaving 14 bases between them. The entire variable domain, with the rest obtained from reference TRBV7-8 and TRBJ2-5, is as follows: GAGVSQSPRYKVAKRGQDVALRCDPISGHVSLFWYQQALGQGPEFLTYFQNEAQLDKSGLPSDRFFAERPEGSVSTLKIQRTQQEDSAVYLCASSLAQGGGKTQYFGPGTRLLVL.

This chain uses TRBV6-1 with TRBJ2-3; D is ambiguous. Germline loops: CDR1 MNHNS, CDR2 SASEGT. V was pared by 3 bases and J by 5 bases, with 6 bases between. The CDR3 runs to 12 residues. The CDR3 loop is CASSDGIDTQYF. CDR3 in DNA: TGTGCCAGCAGTGATGGTATAGATACGCAGTATTTT.

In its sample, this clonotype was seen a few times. The CDR3 DNA reads as TGCGCCAGCAGTGAGAGGACAGGGTCGCGTTTTTTTCCCTACGAGCAGTACTTC. Its translation: CASSERTGSRFFPYEQYF. V is TRBV10-1 and J is TRBJ2-7, with 8 nucleotides matching TRBD1. V gave up 2 bases and J gave up 2 bases; unmatched junction bases: 14. This CDR3 is built from 18 residues. Germline V gene data show CDR1 as WNHNN and CDR2 as SYGVQD (reference sequence).

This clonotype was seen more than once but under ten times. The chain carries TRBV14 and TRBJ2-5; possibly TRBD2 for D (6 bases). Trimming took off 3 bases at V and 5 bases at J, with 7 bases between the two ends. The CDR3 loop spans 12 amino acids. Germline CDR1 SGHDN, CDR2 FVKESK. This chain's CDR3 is CASSHGGETQYF. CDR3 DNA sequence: TGTGCCAGCAGCCACGGAGGGGAGACCCAGTACTTC.

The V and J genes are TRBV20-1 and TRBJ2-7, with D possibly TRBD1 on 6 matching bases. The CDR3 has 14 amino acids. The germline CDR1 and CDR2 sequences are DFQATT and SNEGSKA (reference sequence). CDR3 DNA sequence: TGCAGCGGCTTACCGGGACACCAGAGAGGGGAGCAGTACTTC. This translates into CSGLPGHQRGEQYF.

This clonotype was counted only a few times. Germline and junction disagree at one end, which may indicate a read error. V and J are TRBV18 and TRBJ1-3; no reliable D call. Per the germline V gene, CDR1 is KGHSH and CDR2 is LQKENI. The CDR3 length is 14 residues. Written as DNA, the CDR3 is TGTGCCAGCTCACCACAGGAAACTGGAAACACTATATATTTT. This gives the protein CASSPQETGNTIYF.

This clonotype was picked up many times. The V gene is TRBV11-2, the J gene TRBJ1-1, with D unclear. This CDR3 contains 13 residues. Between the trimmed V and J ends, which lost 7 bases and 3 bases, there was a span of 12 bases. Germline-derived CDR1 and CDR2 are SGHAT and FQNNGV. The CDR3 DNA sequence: TGTGCCAGCAATCTCCCGGTGGACACTGAAGCTTTCTTT. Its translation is CASNLPVDTEAFF.

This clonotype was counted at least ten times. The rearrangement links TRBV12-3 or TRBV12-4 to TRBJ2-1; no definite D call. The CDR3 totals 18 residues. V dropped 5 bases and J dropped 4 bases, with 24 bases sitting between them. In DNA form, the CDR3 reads TGTGCCAGCAGTCCCTCCCAGTCGCGTGTAAGAACATACAATGAGCAGTTCTTC. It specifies CASSPSQSRVRTYNEQFF.

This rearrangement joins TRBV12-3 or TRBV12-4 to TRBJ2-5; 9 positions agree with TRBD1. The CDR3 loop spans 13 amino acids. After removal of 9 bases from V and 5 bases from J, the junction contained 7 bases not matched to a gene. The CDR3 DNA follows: TGTGCCAGAAAACAGGGGGCGGGCGAGACCCAGTACTTC. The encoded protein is CARKQGAGETQYF.

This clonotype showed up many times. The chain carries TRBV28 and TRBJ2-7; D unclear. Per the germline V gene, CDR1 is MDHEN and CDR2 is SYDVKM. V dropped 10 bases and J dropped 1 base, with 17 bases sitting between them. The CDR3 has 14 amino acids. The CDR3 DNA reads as TGTGCCACTCTCCCTCTTTCCAGGTCCTACGAGCAGTACGTC. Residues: CATLPLSRSYEQYV.

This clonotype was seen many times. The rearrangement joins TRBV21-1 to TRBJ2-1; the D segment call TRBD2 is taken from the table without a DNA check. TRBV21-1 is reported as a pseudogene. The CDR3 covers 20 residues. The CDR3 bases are TGTGCCAGCAGCGGAGGTATAGGGACTAGCGGGAGGGCCCCCTACAATGAGCAGTTCTTC. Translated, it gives CASSGGIGTSGRAPYNEQFF.

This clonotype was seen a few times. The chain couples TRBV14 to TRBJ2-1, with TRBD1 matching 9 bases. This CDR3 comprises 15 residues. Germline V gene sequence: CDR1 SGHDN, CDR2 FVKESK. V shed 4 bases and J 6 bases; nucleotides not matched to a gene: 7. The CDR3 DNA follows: TGTGCCAGCAGCCGGACAGGGGATAGGGCCAATGAGCAGTTCTTC. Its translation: CASSRTGDRANEQFF.

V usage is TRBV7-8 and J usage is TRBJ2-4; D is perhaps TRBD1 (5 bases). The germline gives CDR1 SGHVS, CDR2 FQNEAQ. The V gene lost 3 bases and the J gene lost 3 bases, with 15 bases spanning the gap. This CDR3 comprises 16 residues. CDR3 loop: CASSFGAGWDKNIQYF. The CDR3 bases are TGTGCCAGCAGCTTCGGAGCAGGGTGGGACAAAAACATTCAGTACTTC.

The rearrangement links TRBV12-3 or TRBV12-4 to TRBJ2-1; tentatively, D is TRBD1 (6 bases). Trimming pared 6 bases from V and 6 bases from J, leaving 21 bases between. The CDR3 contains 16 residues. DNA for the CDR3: TGTGCCAGCAGCCTAGGAGGTTCTAGCAGGGGCAATGAGCAGTTCTTC. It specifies CASSLGGSSRGNEQFF.

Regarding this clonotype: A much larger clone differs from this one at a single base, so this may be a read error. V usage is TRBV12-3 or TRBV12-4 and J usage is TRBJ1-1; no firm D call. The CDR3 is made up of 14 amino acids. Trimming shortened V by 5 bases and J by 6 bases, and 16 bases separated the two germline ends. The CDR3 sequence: CASSPRGAFAEAFF. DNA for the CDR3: TGTGCCAGCAGTCCCCGTGGAGCCTTCGCTGAAGCTTTCTTT.

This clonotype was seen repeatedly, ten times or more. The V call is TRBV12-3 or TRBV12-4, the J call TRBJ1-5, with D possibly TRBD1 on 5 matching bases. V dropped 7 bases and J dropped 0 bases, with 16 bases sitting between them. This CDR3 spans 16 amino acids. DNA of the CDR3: TGTGCCAGCACCCCCGGGTCGGGGGGTAGCAATCAGCCCCAGCATTTT. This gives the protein CASTPGSGGSNQPQHF.

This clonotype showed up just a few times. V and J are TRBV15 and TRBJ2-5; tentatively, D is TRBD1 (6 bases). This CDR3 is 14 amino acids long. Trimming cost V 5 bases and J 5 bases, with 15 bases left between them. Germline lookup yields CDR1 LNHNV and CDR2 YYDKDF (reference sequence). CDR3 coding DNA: TGTGCCACCAGCCGTGGTCCTCAGGGGGAGACCCAGTACTTC. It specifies CATSRGPQGETQYF.

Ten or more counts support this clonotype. In DNA form, the CDR3 reads TGTGCCAGCAGCACCCGACGGACAGGGGGCTACGAGCAGTACTTC. It encodes CASSTRRTGGYEQYF. The chain uses TRBV12-3 or TRBV12-4 and TRBJ2-7, with 10 bases identical to TRBD1. The CDR3 is made up of 15 amino acids. The trim removed 6 bases at V and 3 bases at J, leaving 8 bases unmatched.

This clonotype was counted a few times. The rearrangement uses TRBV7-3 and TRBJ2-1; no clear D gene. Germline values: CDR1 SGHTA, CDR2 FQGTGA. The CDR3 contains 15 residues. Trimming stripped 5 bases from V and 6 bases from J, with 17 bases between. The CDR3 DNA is TGTGCCAGCAGCCCCCAGCAGATACACCGCAATGAGCAGTTCTTC. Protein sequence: CASSPQQIHRNEQFF. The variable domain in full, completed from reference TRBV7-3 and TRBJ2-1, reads GAGVSQTPSNKVTEKGKYVELRCDPISGHTALYWYRQSLGQGPEFLIYFQGTGAADDSGLPNDRFFAVRPEGSVSTLKIQRTERGDSAVYLCASSPQQIHRNEQFFGPGTRLTVL.

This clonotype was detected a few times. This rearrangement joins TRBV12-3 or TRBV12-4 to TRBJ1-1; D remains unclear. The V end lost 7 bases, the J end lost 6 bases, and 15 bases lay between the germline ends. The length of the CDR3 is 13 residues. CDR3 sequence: CASIPGPGAEAFF. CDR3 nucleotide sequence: TGTGCCAGCATTCCCGGGCCAGGCGCTGAAGCTTTCTTT.

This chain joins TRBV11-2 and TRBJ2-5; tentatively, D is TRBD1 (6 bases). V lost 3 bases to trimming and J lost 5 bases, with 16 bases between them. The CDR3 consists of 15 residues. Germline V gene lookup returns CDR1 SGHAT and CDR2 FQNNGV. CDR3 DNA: TGTGCCAGCAGCTTGCCCGGGACACAGGAGGAGACCCAGTACTTC. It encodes CASSLPGTQEETQYF.

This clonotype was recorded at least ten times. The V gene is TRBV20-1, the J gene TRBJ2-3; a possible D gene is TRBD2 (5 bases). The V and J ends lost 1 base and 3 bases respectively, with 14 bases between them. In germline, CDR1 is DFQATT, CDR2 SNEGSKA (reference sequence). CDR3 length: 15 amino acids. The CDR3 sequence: CSARGLEGMTDTQYF. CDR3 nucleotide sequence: TGCAGTGCTAGAGGGTTAGAGGGTATGACAGATACGCAGTATTTT.

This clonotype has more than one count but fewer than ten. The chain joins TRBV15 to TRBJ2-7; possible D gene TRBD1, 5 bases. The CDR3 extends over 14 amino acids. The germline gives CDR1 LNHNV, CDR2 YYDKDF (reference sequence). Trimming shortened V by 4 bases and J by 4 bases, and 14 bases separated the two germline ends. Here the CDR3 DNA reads TGTGCCACCAGCAACCCCGGCCAGGGTTACGAGCAGTACGTC. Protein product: CATSNPGQGYEQYV.

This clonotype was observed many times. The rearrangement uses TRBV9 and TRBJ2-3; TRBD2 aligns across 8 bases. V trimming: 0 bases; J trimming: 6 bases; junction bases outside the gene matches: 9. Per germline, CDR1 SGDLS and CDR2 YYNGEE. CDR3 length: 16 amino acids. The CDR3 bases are TGTGCCAGCAGCGTAGGGTCAAGCGGGAGTATGGATACGCAGTATTTT. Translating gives CASSVGSSGSMDTQYF.

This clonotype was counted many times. CDR3 DNA: TGTGCCAGCAGCCATCCCGGTCTCTATGGCTACACCTTC. This encodes CASSHPGLYGYTF. This chain connects TRBV12-3 or TRBV12-4 to TRBJ1-2; D remains ambiguous. V lost 6 bases to trimming and J lost 4 bases, with 12 bases between them. The CDR3 covers 13 residues.

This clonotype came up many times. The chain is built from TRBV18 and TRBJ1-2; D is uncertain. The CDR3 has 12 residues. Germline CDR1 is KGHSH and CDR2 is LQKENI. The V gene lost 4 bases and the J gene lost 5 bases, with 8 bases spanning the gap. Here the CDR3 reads CASSRPSYGYTF. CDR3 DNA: TGTGCCAGCTCACGGCCCAGTTATGGCTACACCTTC.

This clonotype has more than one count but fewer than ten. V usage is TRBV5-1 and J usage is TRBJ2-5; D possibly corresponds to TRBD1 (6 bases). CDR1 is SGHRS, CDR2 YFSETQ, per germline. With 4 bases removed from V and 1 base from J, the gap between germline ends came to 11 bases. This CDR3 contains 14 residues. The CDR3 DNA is TGCGCCAGCAGCCATGGACAGTCCCAAGAGACCCAGTACTTC. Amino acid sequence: CASSHGQSQETQYF.